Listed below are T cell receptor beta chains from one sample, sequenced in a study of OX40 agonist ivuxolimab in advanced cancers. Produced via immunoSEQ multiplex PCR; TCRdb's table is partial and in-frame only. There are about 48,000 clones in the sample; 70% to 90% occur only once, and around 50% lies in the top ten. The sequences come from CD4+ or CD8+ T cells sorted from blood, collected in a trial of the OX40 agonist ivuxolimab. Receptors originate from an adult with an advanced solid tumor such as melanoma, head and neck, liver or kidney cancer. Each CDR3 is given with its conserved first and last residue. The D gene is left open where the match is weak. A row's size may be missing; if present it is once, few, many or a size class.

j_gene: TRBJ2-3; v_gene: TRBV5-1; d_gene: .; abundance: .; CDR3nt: TGCGCCAGCTTGGCATCACTCACAGATACGCAGTATTTT; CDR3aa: CASLASLTDTQYF
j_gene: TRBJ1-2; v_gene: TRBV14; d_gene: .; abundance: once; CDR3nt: TGTGCCAGCAGCCAGAACGCCCTTAACTATGGCTACACCTTC; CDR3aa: CASSQNALNYGYTF
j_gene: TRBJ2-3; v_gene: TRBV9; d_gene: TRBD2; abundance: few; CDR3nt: TGTGCCAGCAGCGAGGCCCGAGCGGGGGACACAGATACGCAGTATTTT; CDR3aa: CASSEARAGDTDTQYF
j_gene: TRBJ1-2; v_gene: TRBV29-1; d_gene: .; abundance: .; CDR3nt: TGCAGCGTTGACGAGTATGGCTACACCTTC; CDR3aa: CSVDEYGYTF
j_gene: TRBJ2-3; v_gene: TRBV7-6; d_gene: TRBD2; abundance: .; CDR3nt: TGTGCCAGCAGCTTAGGACGGCAGGGGACCTATAGCGGGGCCACAGATACGCAGTATTTT; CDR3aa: CASSLGRQGTYSGATDTQYF
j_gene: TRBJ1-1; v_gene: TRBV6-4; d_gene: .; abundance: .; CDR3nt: TGTGCCAGCAGTGACGGGCCGAACACTGAAGCTTTCTTT; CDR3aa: CASSDGPNTEAFF
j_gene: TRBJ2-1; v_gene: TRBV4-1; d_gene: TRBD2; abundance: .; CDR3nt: TGCGCCAGCAGATGGACTAGCGGCAATGAGCAGTTCTTC; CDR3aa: CASRWTSGNEQFF
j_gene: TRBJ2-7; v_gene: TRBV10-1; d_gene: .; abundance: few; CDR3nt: TGCGCCAGCAGTGCCATAGGGGTGAGGGAGCAGTACTTC; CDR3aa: CASSAIGVREQYF
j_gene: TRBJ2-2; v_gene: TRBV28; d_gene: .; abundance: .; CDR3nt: TGTGCCAGCAGTTTATACGGCAGGCTGAACACCGGGGAGCTGTTTTTT; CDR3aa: CASSLYGRLNTGELFF
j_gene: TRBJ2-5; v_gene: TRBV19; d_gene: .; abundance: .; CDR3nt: TGTGCCAGTAATGTTGGGGGAGGAGGAGAGACCCAGTACTTC; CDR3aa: CASNVGGGGETQYF
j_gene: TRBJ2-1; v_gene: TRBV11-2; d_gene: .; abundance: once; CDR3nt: TGTGCCAGCAGCTTAAACAGGGCTCTAGGCAATGAGCAGTTCTTC; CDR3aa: CASSLNRALGNEQFF
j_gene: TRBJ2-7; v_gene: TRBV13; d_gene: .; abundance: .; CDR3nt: TGTGCCAGCAGCTTAGGAGGGTTTGACGAGCAGTACTTC; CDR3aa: CASSLGGFDEQYF
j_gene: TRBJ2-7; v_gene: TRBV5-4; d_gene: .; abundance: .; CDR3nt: TGTGCCAGCAGCTTGGAGGCGGCTAGCTCCTACGAGCAGTACTTC; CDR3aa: CASSLEAASSYEQYF
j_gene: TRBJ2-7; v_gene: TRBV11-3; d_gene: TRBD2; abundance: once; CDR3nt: TGTGCCAGCAGCTCCGGGGGGGACGCAGGCGAGCAGTACTTC; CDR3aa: CASSSGGDAGEQYF
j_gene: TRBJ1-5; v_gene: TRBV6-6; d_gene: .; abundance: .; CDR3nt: TGTGCCAGCACTATGGGGAGCGCCCCAGGGCCCCAGCATTTT; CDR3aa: CASTMGSAPGPQHF
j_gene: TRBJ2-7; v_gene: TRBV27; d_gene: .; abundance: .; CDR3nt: TGTGCCAGCAGTTCGGACAGGGACTACTACGAGCAGTACTTC; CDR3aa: CASSSDRDYYEQYF
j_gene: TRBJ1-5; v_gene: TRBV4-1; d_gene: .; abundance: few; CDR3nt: TGCGCCAGCAGCCAAGGACACGGTAGGAGCAATCAGCCCCAGCATTTT; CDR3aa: CASSQGHGRSNQPQHF
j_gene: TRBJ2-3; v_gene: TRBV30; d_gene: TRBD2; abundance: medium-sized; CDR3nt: TGTGCCTGGAGCGGTAGCGGGGGGGTTGTAGATACGCAGTATTTT; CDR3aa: CAWSGSGGVVDTQYF
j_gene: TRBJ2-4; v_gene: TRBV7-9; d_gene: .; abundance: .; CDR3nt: TGTGCCAGCAGCTTAGGTTGGGCGGGGAAAAACATTCAGTACTTC; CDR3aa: CASSLGWAGKNIQYF
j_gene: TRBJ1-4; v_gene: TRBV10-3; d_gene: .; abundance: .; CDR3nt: TGTGCCATCAGTGATAATTTCAGGGAAGAAAAACTGTTTTTT; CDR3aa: CAISDNFREEKLFF
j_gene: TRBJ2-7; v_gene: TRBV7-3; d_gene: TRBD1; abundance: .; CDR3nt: TGTGCCAGCAGCTTTGGGACAGCGTACGAGCAGTACTTC; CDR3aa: CASSFGTAYEQYF
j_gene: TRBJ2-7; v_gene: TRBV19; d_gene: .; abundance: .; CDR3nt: TGTGCCAGTAGTATGTCAACAGGGACCCCCTACGAGCAGTACTTC; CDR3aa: CASSMSTGTPYEQYF
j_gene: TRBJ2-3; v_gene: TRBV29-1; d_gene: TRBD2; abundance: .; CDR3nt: TGCAGCGTTGTCTCGGGGGGGAGGTCAGATACGCAGTATTTT; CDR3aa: CSVVSGGRSDTQYF
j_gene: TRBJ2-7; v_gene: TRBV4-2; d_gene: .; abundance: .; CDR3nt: TGTGCCAGCAGCCAAGAAGGGGTCGCCTACGAGCAGTACTTC; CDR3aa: CASSQEGVAYEQYF
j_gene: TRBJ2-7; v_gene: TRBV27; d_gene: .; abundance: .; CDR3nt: TGTGCCAGCAGTCCTCCCTCCTACGAGCAGTACTTC; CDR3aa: CASSPPSYEQYF
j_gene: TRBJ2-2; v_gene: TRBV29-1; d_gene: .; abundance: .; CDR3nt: TGCAGCGTTGAAGCGGGGGCAGGGACCGGGGAGCTGTTTTTT; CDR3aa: CSVEAGAGTGELFF
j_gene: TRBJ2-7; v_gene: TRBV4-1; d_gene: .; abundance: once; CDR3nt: TGCGCCAGCAGCCAAGAGGGGGTTGGCGAGCAGTACTTC; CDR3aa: CASSQEGVGEQYF
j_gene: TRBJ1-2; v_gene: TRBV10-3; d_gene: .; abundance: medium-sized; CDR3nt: TGTGCCATCAGTGAGTCGGCGGGGCAGGGAGGAGGCTACACCTTC; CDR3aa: CAISESAGQGGGYTF
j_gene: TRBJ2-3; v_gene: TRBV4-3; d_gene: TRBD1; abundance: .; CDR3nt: TGCGCCAGCAGCCAGACCTGGACAGGTAGCACAGATACGCAGTATTTT; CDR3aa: CASSQTWTGSTDTQYF
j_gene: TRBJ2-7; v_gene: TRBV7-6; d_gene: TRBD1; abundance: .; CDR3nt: TGTGCCAGCAGCTTATTCTCGACAGGGATGTACGAGCAGTACTTC; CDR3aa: CASSLFSTGMYEQYF
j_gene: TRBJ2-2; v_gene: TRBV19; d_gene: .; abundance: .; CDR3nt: TGTGCCTCTAATGGGGGCGGGGAGCTGTTTTTT; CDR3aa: CASNGGGELFF
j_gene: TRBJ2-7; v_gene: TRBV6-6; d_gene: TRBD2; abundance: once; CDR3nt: TGTGCCAGCAGTGGACGGACTAGCGGGGGAGTGGAGCAGTACTTC; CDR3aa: CASSGRTSGGVEQYF
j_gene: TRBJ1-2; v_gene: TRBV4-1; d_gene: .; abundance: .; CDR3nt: TGCGCCAGCAGCCGATTAGGGCAGGTGGGGAACTATGGCTACACCTTC; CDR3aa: CASSRLGQVGNYGYTF
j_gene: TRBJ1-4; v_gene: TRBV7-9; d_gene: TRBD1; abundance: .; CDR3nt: TGTGCCAGCAGCCCTCGGACAGGGAGGAACGAAAAACTGTTTTTT; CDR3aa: CASSPRTGRNEKLFF
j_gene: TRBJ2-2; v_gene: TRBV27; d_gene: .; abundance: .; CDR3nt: TGTGCCAGCAGCCTGTGGGGCGGGACAGTCAACACCGGGGAGCTGTTTTTT; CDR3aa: CASSLWGGTVNTGELFF
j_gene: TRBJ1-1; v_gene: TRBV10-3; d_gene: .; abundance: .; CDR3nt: TGTGCCACGATTGAGGGAAATACTGAAGCTTTCTTT; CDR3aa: CATIEGNTEAFF
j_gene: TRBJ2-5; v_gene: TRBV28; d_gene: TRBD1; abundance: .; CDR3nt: TGTGCCAGCATGACCCCAAACTTAGACAGGGTCCCTCAAGAGACCCAGTACTTC; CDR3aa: CASMTPNLDRVPQETQYF
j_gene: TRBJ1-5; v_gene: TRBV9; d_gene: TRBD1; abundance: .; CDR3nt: TGTGCCAGCAGCGTACAGGGGGCTGGCAATCAGCCCCAGCATTTT; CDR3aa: CASSVQGAGNQPQHF
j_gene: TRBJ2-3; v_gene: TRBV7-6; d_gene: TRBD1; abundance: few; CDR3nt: TGTGCCAGCAGCCTTTATACAGGGGTGATAACAGACGATACGCAGTATTTT; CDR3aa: CASSLYTGVITDDTQYF
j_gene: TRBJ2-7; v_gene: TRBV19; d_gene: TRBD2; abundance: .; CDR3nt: TGTGCCAGTAAGGGGACTAGCGGGGCAGGGGAGCAGTACTTC; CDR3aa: CASKGTSGAGEQYF
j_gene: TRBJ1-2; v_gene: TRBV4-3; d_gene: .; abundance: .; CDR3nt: TGCGCCAGCAGCCAAGATAGGGCAGGGGACTACACCTTC; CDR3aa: CASSQDRAGDYTF
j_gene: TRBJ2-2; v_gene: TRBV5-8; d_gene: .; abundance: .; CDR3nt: TGTGCCAGCAGCCTTCACAACACCGGGGAGCTGTTTTTT; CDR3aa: CASSLHNTGELFF
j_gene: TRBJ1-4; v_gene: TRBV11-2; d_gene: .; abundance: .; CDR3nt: TGTGCCAGCAGCTTAGGGAGCGGTTCCGCAACTAATGAAAAACTGTTTTTT; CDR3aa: CASSLGSGSATNEKLFF
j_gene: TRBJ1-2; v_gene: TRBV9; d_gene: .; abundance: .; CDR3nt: TGTGCCAGCAGCGTAGGGTCAGGGGACTTCTCATATGGCTACACCTTC; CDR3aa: CASSVGSGDFSYGYTF
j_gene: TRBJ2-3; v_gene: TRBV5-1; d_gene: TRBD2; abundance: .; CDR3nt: TGCGCCAGCAGCTTTCAGGAAAGCGGGGGCCGAGATACGCAGTATTTT; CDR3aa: CASSFQESGGRDTQYF
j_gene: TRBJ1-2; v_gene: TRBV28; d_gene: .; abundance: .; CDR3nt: TGTGCCAGCAGTATATTTGGGGTGGACTATGGCTACACCTTC; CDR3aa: CASSIFGVDYGYTF
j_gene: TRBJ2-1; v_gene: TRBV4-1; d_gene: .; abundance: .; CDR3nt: TGCGCCAGCAGCCAAGATCAAACGGACTGGTACAATGAGCAGTTCTTC; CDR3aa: CASSQDQTDWYNEQFF
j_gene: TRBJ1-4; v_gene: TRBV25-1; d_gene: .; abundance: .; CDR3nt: TGTGCCAGCAGTGAATTAGGACAGCAAAAACTGTTTTTT; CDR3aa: CASSELGQQKLFF
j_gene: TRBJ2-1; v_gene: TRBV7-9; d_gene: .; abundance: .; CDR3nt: TGTGCCAGCAGCTTAGCAGGGATATACAATGAGCAGTTCTTC; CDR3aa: CASSLAGIYNEQFF
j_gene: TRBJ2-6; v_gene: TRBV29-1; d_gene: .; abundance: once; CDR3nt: TGCAGCGCAGTGACTGGGGCCAACGTCCTGACTTTC; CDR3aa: CSAVTGANVLTF
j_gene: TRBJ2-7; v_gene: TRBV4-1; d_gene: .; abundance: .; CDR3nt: TGCGCCAGCAGCCAAGCTGGGGGCGAGCAGTACTTC; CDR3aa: CASSQAGGEQYF
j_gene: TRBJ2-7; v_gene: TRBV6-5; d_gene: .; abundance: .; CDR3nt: TGTGCCAGCAGCCCAGGGGCCTCCTCCTACGAGCAGTACTTC; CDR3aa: CASSPGASSYEQYF
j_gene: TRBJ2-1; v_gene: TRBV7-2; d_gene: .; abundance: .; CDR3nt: TGTGCCAGCAGCTTAGGGACTCAGATCCATTACAATGAGCAGTTCTTC; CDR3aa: CASSLGTQIHYNEQFF
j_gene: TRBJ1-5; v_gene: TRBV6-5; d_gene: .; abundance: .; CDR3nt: TGTGCCAGCAGTGCGACGGATGACAGCAATCAGCCCCAGCATTTT; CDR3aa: CASSATDDSNQPQHF
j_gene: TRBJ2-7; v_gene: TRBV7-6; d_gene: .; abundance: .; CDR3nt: TGTGCCAGCAGCTTAGGAACAGGTCCCTCCTACGAGCAGTACTTC; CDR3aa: CASSLGTGPSYEQYF
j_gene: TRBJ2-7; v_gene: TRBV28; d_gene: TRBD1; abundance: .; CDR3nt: TGTGCCAGCAGTTTTAGTTTGAGGACAGGGGACTACGAGCAGTACTTC; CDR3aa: CASSFSLRTGDYEQYF
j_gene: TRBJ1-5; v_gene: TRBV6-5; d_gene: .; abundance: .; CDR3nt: TGTGCCAGCAGTTACTCTCGATCCGGACAGCCCCAGCATTTT; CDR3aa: CASSYSRSGQPQHF